The 18 T cell receptor beta chains in this list originate from one sample, sequenced in a study of blood T cells in healthy people across ages (dated by TCRdb to the mid-2010s). The library was made by 5' RACE. For sequencing, an Illumina HiSeq 2500 was employed. A second PCR of roughly 7 to 12 cycles was performed with a sample-barcoded 5' primer and a J-beta primer mix. The public reads were reanalyzed by TCRdb: fastp trimming at Q25, MiXCR alignment, in-frame beta chains only. Rows with one shared CDR3 protein collapse into an entry with the most common genes and DNA. This sample lists hundreds of thousands of distinct CDR3 sequences; roughly 64% were detected once. Together, the top ten hold approximately 23% of the sample. Source material: blood. Receptor source: a man aged 25 to 40 in good health.

The chain is built from TRBV10-3 and TRBJ2-5, with TRBD1 identical over 9 bases. The J call may not be correct, given that the DNA end is closer to TRBJ2-7. Germline CDR1 is ENHRY and CDR2 is SYGVKD. This CDR3 contains 14 residues. The CDR3 loop reads CATGSGTGRNEQYF. The CDR3 DNA reads as TGTGCCACCGGGTCCGGGACAGGGAGGAACGAGCAGTACTTC.

The V call is TRBV3-1, the J call TRBJ1-6; D is unresolved. The CDR3 loop spans 14 amino acids. CDR1 is LGHDT, CDR2 YNNKEL, per germline (reference sequence). The V gene lost 1 base and the J gene lost 6 bases, with 7 bases spanning the gap. CDR3 amino acids: CASSQAETNSPLHF. CDR3 in DNA: TGTGCCAGCAGCCAAGCGGAGACTAATTCACCCCTCCACTTT.

V gene TRBV7-2 combines with J gene TRBJ2-7; 12 nucleotides agree with TRBD2. Germline loops: CDR1 SGHTA, CDR2 FQGNSA. Trimming cost V 1 base and J 5 bases; bases outside gene matches: 9. CDR3 length: 17 amino acids. The CDR3 sequence is CASSLGRLAGVYNEQYF. The CDR3 nucleotides read TGTGCCAGCAGCTTAGGACGACTAGCGGGAGTTTATAACGAGCAGTACTTC. Drawing the rest from reference TRBV7-2 and TRBJ2-7, the complete variable domain is GAGVSQSPSNKVTEKGKDVELRCDPISGHTALYWYRQSLGQGLEFLIYFQGNSAPDKSGLPSDRFSAERTGGSVSTLTIQRTQQEDSAVYLCASSLGRLAGVYNEQYFGPGTRLTVT.

The chain is built from TRBV3-1 and TRBJ2-7, with unresolved D. The CDR3 has 13 amino acids. V dropped 0 bases and J dropped 4 bases, with 7 bases sitting between them. Germline V CDR1 and CDR2: LGHDT, YNNKEL (reference sequence). The CDR3 DNA reads as TGTGCCAGCAGCCAAGATTGGCGATACGAGCAGTACTTC. Its translation: CASSQDWRYEQYF.

The V and J genes are TRBV25-1 and TRBJ1-4; possibly TRBD1 for D (5 bases). Germline CDR1 reads MGHDK; CDR2 reads SYGVNS. There are 15 residues in the CDR3. The V end was cut by 3 bases, the J end by 4 bases, with 12 bases between. The CDR3 DNA sequence: TGTGCCAGCAGTGATTCGACAGAAAGTAATGAAAAACTGTTTTTT. It codes for CASSDSTESNEKLFF.

The J gene is TRBJ2-2, the V gene TRBV6-1; a weak D match, TRBD2 (7 bases). The CDR3 length is 14 residues. Germline V lookup: CDR1 MNHNS, CDR2 SASEGT. The V and J ends lost 10 bases and 3 bases respectively, with 15 bases between them. CDR3 nucleotide sequence: TGTGCCAACGGTGACGGGGGGCACACCGGGGAGCTGTTTTTT. It is translated as CANGDGGHTGELFF.

This clonotype was seen more than once but under ten times. This sequence joins TRBV7-2 and TRBJ2-5; D remains unclear. The CDR3 extends over 14 amino acids. With 2 bases removed from V and 2 bases from J, the gap between germline ends came to 9 bases. Germline V lookup: CDR1 SGHTA, CDR2 FQGNSA. CDR3 sequence: CASSLSYGQETQYF. The CDR3 bases are TGTGCCAGCAGCTTAAGCTACGGACAAGAGACCCAGTACTTC. The full variable domain, its missing parts supplied by reference TRBV7-2 and TRBJ2-5, is GAGVSQSPSNKVTEKGKDVELRCDPISGHTALYWYRQSLGQGLEFLIYFQGNSAPDKSGLPSDRFSAERTGGSVSTLTIQRTQQEDSAVYLCASSLSYGQETQYFGPGTRLLVL.

The CDR3 DNA is TGCAGCGTCCGACAGGGCGGGGAGGAAAAACTGTTTTTT. Its translation: CSVRQGGEEKLFF. The chain employs TRBV29-1 and TRBJ1-4; TRBD1 agrees at 7 bases. CDR3 length: 13 amino acids. The germline gives CDR1 SQVTM, CDR2 ANQGSEA. Germline trimming cut 6 bases from V and 8 bases from J; bases unmatched to any gene: 9.

The chain is built from TRBV11-1 and TRBJ2-4; 7 positions match TRBD1. Germline CDR1 and CDR2: SGHAT and FQDESV (reference sequence). CDR3 length: 13 amino acids. Losses at the gene ends were 8 bases for V and 9 bases for J; bases not matched to a gene: 10. CDR3 protein: CASARQGSGIQYF. Here the CDR3 DNA reads TGTGCCAGCGCCCGACAGGGTTCGGGCATTCAGTACTTC. Complete variable domain (other parts from reference TRBV11-1 and TRBJ2-4): EAEVAQSPRYKITEKSQAVAFWCDPISGHATLYWYRQILGQGPELLVQFQDESVVDDSQLPKDRFSAERLKGVDSTLKIQPAELGDSAMYLCASARQGSGIQYFGAGTRLSVL.

The CDR3 DNA reads TGCGCCTGCTCAGCCGGGACAGGGTATACTTCCGGGGCCAACGTCCTGACTTTC. This sequence encodes CACSAGTGYTSGANVLTF. The V and J genes are TRBV5-1 and TRBJ2-6; 9 nucleotides line up with TRBD1. Looked up from germline, CDR1 is SGHRS and CDR2 is YFSETQ. The CDR3 totals 18 residues. V gave up 10 bases and J gave up 4 bases; unmatched junction bases: 18.

About this clonotype: One junction end does not reproduce the germline sequence, and a read error may be involved. The V gene is TRBV7-2, the J gene TRBJ1-1; D unresolved. Germline V CDR1 and CDR2: SGHTA, FQGNSA. This CDR3 is built from 13 residues. Here the CDR3 reads CASSYTKVTKAFF. In DNA, the CDR3 is TGTGCCAGCAGCTATACGAAGGTCACTAAAGCTTTCTTT.

This chain uses TRBV28 with TRBJ2-7; D assignment may be TRBD1 or TRBD2 (5 bases each). This CDR3 is built from 17 residues. Germline assignment: CDR1 MDHEN and CDR2 SYDVKM. The V gene lost 6 bases and the J gene lost 0 bases, with 21 bases spanning the gap. CDR3 DNA: TGTGCCAGCAGGACACAGAGGGGTTGGGAATTCTCCTACGAGCAGTACTTC. Protein product: CASRTQRGWEFSYEQYF.

This clonotype was seen a few times. The chain has TRBV7-9 and TRBJ2-3; D is unresolved. The CDR3 has 12 amino acids. The germline V gene encodes CDR1 SEHNR and CDR2 FQNEAQ (reference sequence). Between the trimmed V and J ends, which lost 8 bases and 3 bases, there was a span of 9 bases. The CDR3 protein is CASSEATDTQYF. In nucleotides, the CDR3 is TGTGCCAGCTCTGAGGCGACAGATACGCAGTATTTT.

The genes are TRBV7-2 and TRBJ2-3; TRBD1 might be the D (6 bases). The germline V gene encodes CDR1 SGHTA and CDR2 FQGNSA. This CDR3 spans 15 amino acids. Trimming removed 3 bases at V and 6 bases at J, with 16 bases between. CDR3 protein: CASSFQDSKGDTQYF. CDR3 in DNA: TGTGCCAGCAGCTTCCAGGACAGTAAGGGGGATACGCAGTATTTT.

The table lists this clonotype with a few counts. The chain recombines TRBV6-1 with TRBJ2-5; D not resolved. The CDR3 is 12 residues long. Germline-derived CDR1 and CDR2 are MNHNS and SASEGT. The V gene lost 3 bases and the J gene lost 5 bases, with 7 bases spanning the gap. The DNA for the CDR3 is TGTGCCAGCAGTGATTTCAGGGAGACCCAGTACTTC. Encoded protein: CASSDFRETQYF.

The rearrangement joins TRBV29-1 to TRBJ1-2, with D possibly TRBD1 on 6 matching bases. CDR1 and CDR2 (germline): SQVTM, ANQGSEA. CDR3 length: 12 residues. V lost 6 bases, J lost 6 bases, and 14 bases lay in between. CDR3 sequence reads: CSVPGTKDGYTF. Written as DNA, the CDR3 is TGCAGCGTCCCCGGGACAAAAGATGGCTACACCTTC.

This clonotype has just one count. This chain joins TRBV20-1 and TRBJ2-7; 7 nucleotides line up with TRBD1. In germline, CDR1 is DFQATT, CDR2 SNEGSKA (reference sequence). There are 13 residues in the CDR3. Losses at the gene ends were 6 bases for V and 5 bases for J; bases not matched to a gene: 10. CDR3 sequence (DNA): TGCAGTGCAAAGACAGGGCCAGGCGACGAGCAGTACTTC. It is translated as CSAKTGPGDEQYF.

This clonotype was observed a handful of times. The J gene is TRBJ2-7, the V gene TRBV29-1; 7 nucleotides align to TRBD1. The V and J ends lost 4 bases and 0 bases, in that order; junction bases with no gene match: 3. Germline CDR1 reads SQVTM; CDR2 reads ANQGSEA. This CDR3 has 13 amino acids. CDR3 region: CSVGRGTSYEQYF. The CDR3 DNA reads as TGCAGCGTTGGCAGGGGGACCTCCTACGAGCAGTACTTC.